At least ten counts were recorded for the clone carrying this T cell receptor (beta chain). The data were taken from a study of blood T cells in healthy people across ages. With a J-beta primer mix and a sample-barcoded 5' primer, a second PCR ran about 7 to 11 cycles. TCRdb analysed the 5' RACE reads with MiXCR anew, one entry per CDR3 protein. The sample contains 650,000 to 800,000 distinct CDR3 sequences, roughly half of which appear only once. CDR3 length: 15 amino acids. The germline V and J ends were trimmed by 6 bases and 7 bases, with 16 bases remaining between them. V is TRBV12-3 or TRBV12-4 and J is TRBJ1-6; D may be TRBD1 (6 bases). Sequencing used blood. The sequence derives from a woman aged 80 or over in good health. CDR3: CASSRTDRVNSPLHF. Here the CDR3 DNA reads TGTGCCAGCAGCCGAACGGACAGAGTAAATTCACCCCTCCACTTT.